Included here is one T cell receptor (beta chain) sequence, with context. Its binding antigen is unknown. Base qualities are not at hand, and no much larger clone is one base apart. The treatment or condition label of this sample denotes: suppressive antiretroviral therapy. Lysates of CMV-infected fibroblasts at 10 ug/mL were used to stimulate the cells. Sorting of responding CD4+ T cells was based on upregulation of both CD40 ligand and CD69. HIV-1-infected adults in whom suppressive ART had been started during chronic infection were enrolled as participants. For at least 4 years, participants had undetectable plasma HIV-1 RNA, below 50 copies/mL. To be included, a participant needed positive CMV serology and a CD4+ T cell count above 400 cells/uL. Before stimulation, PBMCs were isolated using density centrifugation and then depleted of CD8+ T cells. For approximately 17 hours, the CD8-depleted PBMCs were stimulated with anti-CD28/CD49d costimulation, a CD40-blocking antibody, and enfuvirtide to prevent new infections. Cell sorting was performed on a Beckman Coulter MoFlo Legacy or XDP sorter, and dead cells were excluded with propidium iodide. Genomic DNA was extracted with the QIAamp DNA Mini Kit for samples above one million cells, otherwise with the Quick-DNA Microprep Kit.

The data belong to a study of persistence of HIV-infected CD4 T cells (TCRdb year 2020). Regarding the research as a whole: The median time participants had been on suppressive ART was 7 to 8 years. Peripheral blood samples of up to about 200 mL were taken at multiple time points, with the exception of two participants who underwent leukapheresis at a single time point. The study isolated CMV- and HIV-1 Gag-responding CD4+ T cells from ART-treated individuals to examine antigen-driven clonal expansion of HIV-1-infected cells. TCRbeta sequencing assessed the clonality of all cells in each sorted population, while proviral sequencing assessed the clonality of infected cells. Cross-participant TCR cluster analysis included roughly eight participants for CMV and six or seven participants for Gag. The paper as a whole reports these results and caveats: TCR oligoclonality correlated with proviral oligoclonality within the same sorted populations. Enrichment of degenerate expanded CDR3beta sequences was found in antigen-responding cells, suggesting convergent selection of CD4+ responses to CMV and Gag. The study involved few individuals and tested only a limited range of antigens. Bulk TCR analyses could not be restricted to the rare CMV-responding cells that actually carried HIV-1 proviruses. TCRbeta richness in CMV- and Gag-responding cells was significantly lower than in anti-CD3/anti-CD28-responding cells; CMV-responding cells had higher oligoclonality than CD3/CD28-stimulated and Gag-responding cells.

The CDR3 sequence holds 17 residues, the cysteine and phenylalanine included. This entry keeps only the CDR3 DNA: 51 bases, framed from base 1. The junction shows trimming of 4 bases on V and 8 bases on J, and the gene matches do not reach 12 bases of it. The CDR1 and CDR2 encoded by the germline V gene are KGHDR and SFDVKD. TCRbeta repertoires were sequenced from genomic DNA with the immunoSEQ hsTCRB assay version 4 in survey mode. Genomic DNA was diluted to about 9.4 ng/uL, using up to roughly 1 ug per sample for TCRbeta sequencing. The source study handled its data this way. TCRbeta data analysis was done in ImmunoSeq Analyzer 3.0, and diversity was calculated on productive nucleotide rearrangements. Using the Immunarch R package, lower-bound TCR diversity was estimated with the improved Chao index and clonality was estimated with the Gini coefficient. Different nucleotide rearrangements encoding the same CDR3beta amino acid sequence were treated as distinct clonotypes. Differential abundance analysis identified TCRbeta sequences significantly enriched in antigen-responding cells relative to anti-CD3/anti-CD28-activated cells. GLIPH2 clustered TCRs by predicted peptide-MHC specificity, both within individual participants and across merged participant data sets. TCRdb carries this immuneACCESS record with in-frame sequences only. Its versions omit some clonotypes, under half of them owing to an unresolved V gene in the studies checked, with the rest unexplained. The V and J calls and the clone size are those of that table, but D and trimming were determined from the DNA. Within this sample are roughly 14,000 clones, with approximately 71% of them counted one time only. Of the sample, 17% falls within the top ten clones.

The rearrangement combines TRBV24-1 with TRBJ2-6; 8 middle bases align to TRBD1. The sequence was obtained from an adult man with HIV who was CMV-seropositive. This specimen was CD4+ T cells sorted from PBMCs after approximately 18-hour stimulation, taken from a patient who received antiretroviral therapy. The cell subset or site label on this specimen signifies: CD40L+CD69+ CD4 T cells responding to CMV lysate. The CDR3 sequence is CATSDPGRTGRTNVLTF. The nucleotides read TGTGCCACCAGTGACCCCGGCCGGACAGGGAGAACCAACGTCCTGACTTTC.